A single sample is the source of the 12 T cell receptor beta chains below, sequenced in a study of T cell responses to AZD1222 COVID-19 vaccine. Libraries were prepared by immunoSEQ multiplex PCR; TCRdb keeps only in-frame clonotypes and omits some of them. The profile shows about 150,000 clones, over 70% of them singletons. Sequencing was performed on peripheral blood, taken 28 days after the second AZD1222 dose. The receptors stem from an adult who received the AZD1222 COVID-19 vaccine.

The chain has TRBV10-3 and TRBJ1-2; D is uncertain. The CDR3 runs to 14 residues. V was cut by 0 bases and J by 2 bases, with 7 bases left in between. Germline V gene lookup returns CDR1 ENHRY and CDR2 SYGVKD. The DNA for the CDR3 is TGTGCCATCAGTGAGTCGCCGGAAAACTATGGCTACACCTTC. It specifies CAISESPENYGYTF.

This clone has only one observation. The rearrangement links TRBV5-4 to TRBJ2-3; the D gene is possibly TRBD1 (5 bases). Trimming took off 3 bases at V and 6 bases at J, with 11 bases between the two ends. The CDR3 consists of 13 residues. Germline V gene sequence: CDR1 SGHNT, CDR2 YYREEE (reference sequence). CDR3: CASSSDTADTQYF. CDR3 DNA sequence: TGTGCCAGCAGCTCGGACACGGCGGATACGCAGTATTTT.

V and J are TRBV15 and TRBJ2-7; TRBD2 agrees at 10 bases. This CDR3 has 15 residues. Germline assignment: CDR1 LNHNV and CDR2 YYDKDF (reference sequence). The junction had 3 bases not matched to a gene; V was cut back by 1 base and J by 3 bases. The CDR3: CATSRGTSGNYEQYF. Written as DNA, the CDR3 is TGTGCCACCAGCAGAGGGACTAGCGGCAACTACGAGCAGTACTTC.

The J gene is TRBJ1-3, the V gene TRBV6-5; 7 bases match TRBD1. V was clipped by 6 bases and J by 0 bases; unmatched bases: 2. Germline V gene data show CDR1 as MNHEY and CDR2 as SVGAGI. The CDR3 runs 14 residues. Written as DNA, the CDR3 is TGTGCCAGCAGGGGACAGTTCTCTGGAAACACCATATATTTT. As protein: CASRGQFSGNTIYF.

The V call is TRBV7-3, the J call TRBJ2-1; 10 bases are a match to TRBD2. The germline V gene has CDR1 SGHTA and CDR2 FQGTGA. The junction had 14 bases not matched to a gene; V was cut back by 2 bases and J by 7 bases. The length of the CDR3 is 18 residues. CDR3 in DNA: TGTGCCAGCAGCTTAGGGTTCCCCCTCGGACTAGCGGATAATGAGCAGTTCTTC. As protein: CASSLGFPLGLADNEQFF.

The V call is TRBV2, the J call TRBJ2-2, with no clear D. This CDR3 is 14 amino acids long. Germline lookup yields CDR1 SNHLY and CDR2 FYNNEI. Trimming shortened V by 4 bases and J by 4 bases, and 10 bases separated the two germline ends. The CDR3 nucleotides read TGTGCCAGCAGTGCGGGTCTGATCACCGGGGAGCTGTTTTTT. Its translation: CASSAGLITGELFF.

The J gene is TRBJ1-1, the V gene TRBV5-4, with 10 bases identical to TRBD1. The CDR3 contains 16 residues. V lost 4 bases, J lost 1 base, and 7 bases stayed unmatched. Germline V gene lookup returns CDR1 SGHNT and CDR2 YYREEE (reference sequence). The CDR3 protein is CASSPTGGKGNTEAFF. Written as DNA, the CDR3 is TGTGCCAGCAGCCCGACAGGGGGCAAAGGGAACACTGAAGCTTTCTTT.

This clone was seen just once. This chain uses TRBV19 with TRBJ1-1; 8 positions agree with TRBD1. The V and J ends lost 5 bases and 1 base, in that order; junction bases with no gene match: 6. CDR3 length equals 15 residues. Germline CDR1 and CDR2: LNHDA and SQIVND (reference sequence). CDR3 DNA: TGTGCCAGTAGTCCAATGGACAGGGAGAACACTGAAGCTTTCTTT. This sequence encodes CASSPMDRENTEAFF.

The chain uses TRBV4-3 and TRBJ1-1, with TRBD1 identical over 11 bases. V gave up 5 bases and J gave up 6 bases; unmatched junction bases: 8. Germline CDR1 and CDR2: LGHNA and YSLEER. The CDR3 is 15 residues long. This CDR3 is CASSGPGQGGSEAFF. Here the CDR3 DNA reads TGCGCCAGCAGCGGTCCGGGACAGGGGGGTTCTGAAGCTTTCTTT.

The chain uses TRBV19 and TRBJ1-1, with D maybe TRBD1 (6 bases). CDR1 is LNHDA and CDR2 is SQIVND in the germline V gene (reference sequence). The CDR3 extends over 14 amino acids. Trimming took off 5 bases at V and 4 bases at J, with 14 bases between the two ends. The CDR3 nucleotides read TGTGCCAGTAGTCCCCAGAGAGGGGGCACTGAAGCTTTCTTT. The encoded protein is CASSPQRGGTEAFF.

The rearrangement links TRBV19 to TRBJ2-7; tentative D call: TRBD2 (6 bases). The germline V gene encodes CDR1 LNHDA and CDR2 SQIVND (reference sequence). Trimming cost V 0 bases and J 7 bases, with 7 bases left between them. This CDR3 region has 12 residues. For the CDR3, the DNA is TGTGCCAGTAGTATAGATGGGGGGGAGCAGTACTTC. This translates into CASSIDGGEQYF. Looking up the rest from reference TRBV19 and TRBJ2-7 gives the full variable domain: DGGITQSPKYLFRKEGQNVTLSCEQNLNHDAMYWYRQDPGQGLRLIYYSQIVNDFQKGDIAEGYSVSREKKESFPLTVTSAQKNPTAFYLCASSIDGGEQYFGPGTRLTVT.

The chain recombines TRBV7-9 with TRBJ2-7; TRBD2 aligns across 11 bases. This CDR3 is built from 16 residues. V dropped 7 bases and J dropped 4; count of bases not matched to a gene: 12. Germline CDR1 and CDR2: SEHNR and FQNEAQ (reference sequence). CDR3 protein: CASTVVSGRATYEQYF. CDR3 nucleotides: TGTGCCAGCACCGTGGTTAGCGGGAGGGCCACTTACGAGCAGTACTTC.